This T cell receptor beta chain was profiled in a study of beta chain features in type 1 diabetes. Overall study results and limits: Fewer junction insertions and more nucleotide deletions appeared in type 1 diabetes patients.

TCRB transcripts that were expressed got sequenced, as all of the isolated RNA had been reverse transcribed. TCRdb keeps only in-frame clones here, not all; method: immunoSEQ multiplex PCR. The data contain 350,000 to 450,000 clones, about 15% of them singletons. Between the trimmed V and J ends, which lost 1 base and 2 bases, there was a span of 8 bases. Germline CDR1 MGHRA, CDR2 YSYEKL. This CDR3 comprises 14 residues. This clone turned up a few times. As yet, its antigen is unknown. V gene TRBV4-1 combines with J gene TRBJ2-5; D remains ambiguous. The sequence was collected from a woman aged 18-29 years in good health. Sequenced material: naive CD4+ T cells from blood. CDR3 nucleotide sequence: TGCGCCAGCAGCCAAGGAGGAATTCAAGAGACCCAGTACTTC. Translated, it gives CASSQGGIQETQYF.